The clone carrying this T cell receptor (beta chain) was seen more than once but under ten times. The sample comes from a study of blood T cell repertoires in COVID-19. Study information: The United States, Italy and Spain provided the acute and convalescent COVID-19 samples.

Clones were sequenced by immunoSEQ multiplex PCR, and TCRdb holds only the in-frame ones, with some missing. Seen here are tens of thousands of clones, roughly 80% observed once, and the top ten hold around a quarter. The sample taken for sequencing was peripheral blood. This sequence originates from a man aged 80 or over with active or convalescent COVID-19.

CDR3 sequence (DNA): TGTGCCAGCAGCTTGATGCCTACCACTGAAGCTTTCTTT. This translates into CASSLMPTTEAFF. The V call is TRBV5-5, the J call TRBJ1-1; D is uncertain. CDR1 and CDR2 from the germline V gene are SGHKS and YYEKEE (reference sequence). With 1 base removed from V and 4 bases from J, the gap between germline ends came to 8 bases. The CDR3 spans 13 residues.